The 2 T cell receptor beta chains below all came from one sample that was sequenced in a study of shared clonotypes between healthy human individuals. TCRdb's copy holds only in-frame clones and misses some; the assay was immunoSEQ multiplex PCR. Here the sample spans some 2,500,000 clones, roughly 93% being singletons. The specimen was naive CD4+ T cells from PBMCs. Subset specified: CD45RA+ positively selected. The source is a man aged 18 to 35 in good health. Some clones in this sample may be carry-over from other donors' samples.

A note on this clone: Other nucleotide sequences in the sample specify the same CDR3. The chain recombines TRBV10-3 with TRBJ2-1; 8 nucleotides match TRBD2. Unmatched junction bases numbered 2, after V lost 4 bases and J lost 0 bases. Germline assignment: CDR1 ENHRY and CDR2 SYGVKD. This CDR3 is 15 amino acids long. The CDR3 bases are TGTGCCATCAGTGCAAGCGGGAGCTCCTACAATGAGCAGTTCTTC. Its protein product is CAISASGSSYNEQFF.

The rearrangement joins TRBV9 to TRBJ1-4, with 11 bases identical to TRBD1. CDR3 size: 15 residues. Per germline, CDR1 SGDLS and CDR2 YYNGEE. V was clipped by 0 bases and J by 7 bases; unmatched bases: 2. CDR3 sequence: CASSVAGTGGEKLFF. The CDR3 DNA reads TGTGCCAGCAGCGTAGCCGGGACAGGGGGTGAAAAACTGTTTTTT.